This paragraph covers one T cell receptor (beta chain) sequence. Trimming took off 2 bases at V and 2 bases at J, with 10 bases between the two ends. CDR3 length: 16 residues. Germline V CDR1 and CDR2: MRHNA, SNTAGT. The data were obtained in a study of sequential checkpoint blockade in melanoma. Background on the study: Each arm's sequence ended with maintenance nivolumab.

Clones were read by immunoSEQ multiplex PCR, and TCRdb kept only the in-frame ones, dropping some. The sample has 15,000 to 20,000 clones, about two thirds seen once; the top ten hold approximately 17%. Noted treatment: randomized to nivolumab then ipilimumab (arm A) or the reverse (arm B). Live CD3+CD8+ CD19− CD56− cells were sorted from PBMCs. Sample: CD8+ T cells sorted from blood (inferred from file names), taken from a patient given nivolumab and ipilimumab in sequence. This chain uses TRBV6-4 with TRBJ2-6; D is possibly TRBD2 (5 bases). The receptor comes from a human donor with melanoma. The CDR3 protein is CASSDVGGTGANVLTF. The CDR3 DNA sequence: TGTGCCAGCAGTGACGTTGGAGGAACTGGGGCCAACGTCCTGACTTTC.